This T cell receptor beta chain was recorded in a study of blood T cell repertoires in COVID-19. Overall study: Specimens from acute and convalescent COVID-19 originated in the United States, Italy and Spain.

Using immunoSEQ multiplex PCR, the repertoire was profiled, and TCRdb retains in-frame clones only, with some absent. The sample has about 440,000 clones; around 89% are singletons. This clone occurred once. The CDR3 loop spans 12 amino acids. V lost 5 bases to trimming and J lost 3 bases, with 8 bases between them. Per germline, CDR1 SGHTA and CDR2 FQGNSA. This chain links TRBV7-2 with TRBJ2-7; no reliable D call. The sequenced material came from peripheral blood. This clonotype was sampled from a woman in her twenties or thirties with acute or convalescent COVID-19. CDR3 sequence: CASSPVIYEQYF. CDR3 coding DNA: TGTGCCAGCAGCCCAGTGATCTACGAGCAGTACTTC.